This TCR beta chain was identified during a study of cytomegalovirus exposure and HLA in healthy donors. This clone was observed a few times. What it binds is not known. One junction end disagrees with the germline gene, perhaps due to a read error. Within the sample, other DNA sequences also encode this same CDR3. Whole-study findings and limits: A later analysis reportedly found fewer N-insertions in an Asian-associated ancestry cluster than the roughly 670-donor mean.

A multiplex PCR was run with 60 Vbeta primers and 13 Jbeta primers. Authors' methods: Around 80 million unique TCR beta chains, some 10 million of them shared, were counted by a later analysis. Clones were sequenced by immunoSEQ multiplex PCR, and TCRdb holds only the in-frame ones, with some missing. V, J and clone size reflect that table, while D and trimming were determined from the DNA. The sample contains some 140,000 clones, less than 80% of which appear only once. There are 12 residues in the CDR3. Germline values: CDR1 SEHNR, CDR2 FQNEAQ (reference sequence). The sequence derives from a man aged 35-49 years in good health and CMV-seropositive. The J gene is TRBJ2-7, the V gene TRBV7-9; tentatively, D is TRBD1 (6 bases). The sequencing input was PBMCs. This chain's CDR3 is CSSSSQGYEQYF. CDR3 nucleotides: TGTTCCAGCAGCTCACAGGGTTACGAGCAGTACTTC.